Here is one TCR beta chain with its context. It lacks a known antigen. Within one base of it there is no much larger clone, and no base qualities were kept. The receptor library was made with the immunoSEQ multiplex PCR assay. The multiplex PCR relied on a mix of 60 forward primers for TCR Vbeta segments and 13 reverse primers for TCR Jbeta segments. A multiplex PCR assay on genomic DNA amplified the CDR3 region of rearranged TCR beta genes. The Illumina HiSeq System was used to sequence the amplified TCR beta libraries as 87-base-pair reads. The paper's processing steps were these. A later analysis tallied 80 million to 95 million unique TCR beta chains across the 700 or so repertoires, and approximately 12 million of those chains were shared by two or more donors. Raw reads were error-corrected and collapsed into unique sequences by a nearest-neighbor algorithm in which closely related sequences were merged to remove PCR and sequencing errors. CDR3 sequences were aligned to IMGT reference sequences to assign V, D and J gene segments. Each retained sequence needed at least a six-nucleotide match to both a V gene segment and a J gene segment. Rearrangements were classified as productive when the CDR3 lacked stop codons and remained in frame with V and J, and all other rearrangements were classified as non-productive. CDR3 was defined according to IMGT convention as the region running from the second conserved V-encoded cysteine to the conserved J-encoded phenylalanine. In an earlier analysis of roughly 610 of the donors, sequences lacking an unambiguous match to a single V gene segment were excluded. In an earlier analysis of more than 500 of the donors, a V segment was called functional when productive rearrangements were above 56.7%, and segregating when the standard deviation between donors exceeded 5%. To diagnose cytomegalovirus status from the catalog of TCR beta chain sequences, a statistical classification framework was built. In a later analysis, V and J genes were assigned by comparing TCR nucleotide sequences against IMGT/GENE-DB human TR gene sequences. A later analysis assigned CDR3 sequences and most-parsimonious VDJ recombination scenarios with the TCRdist pipeline. In a later analysis, every TCR beta chain was defined by the combination of its CDR3 amino acid sequence and its V-gene family, and reads without a unique V-gene family were dropped. To address suspected cross-contamination and a sequencing artifact, a later analysis removed a few hundred highly shared, low-generation-probability nucleotide sequences. In a later analysis, a clonal expansion index for each public chain was calculated from normalized within-repertoire ranks of inferred template counts. In a later analysis, generation probabilities were computed with a VDJ recombination model fitted to out-of-frame rearrangements, and the resulting probabilities were checked against IGoR. In a later analysis, TCR-TCR, TCR-HLA and TCR-CMV co-occurrence was scored with hypergeometric tests, and a repertoire-size bias correction was applied to TCR pairs. To estimate false discovery rates, a later analysis permuted the HLA or CMV assignments 20 times. In a later analysis, co-occurring TCRs were grouped using DBSCAN, and TCRdist sequence similarity was added for clustering within HLA-allele-positive subsets. Co-occurrence clustering excluded repertoires with fewer than 30,000 or more than 120,000 public chains, plus five with anomalous nucleotide sharing. Sourced from immuneACCESS, this table was stored by TCRdb with only in-frame sequences that have V and J called. A share of the clones is absent; for the studies checked, an unresolved V gene accounts for under half, and the remainder has no known explanation. V and J calls and clone size are those listed in that table; D and trimming were worked out from the DNA. In all, the sample holds about 150,000 clones, and 73% of those were seen once. The ten largest clones add up to under 2% of the sample.

From a lookup of the germline V gene (reference sequence), CDR1 and CDR2 are GTSNPN and SVGIG. Trimming leaves V shorter by 0 bases and J shorter by 6 bases, with the junction holding 7 bases beyond the gene matches. Taken from cysteine to phenylalanine, the CDR3 has 15 residues. Just CDR3 DNA is preserved here, 45 bases in frame from base 1. These data come from a study of cytomegalovirus exposure and HLA in healthy donors listed by TCRdb under 2017. Looking at the study overall: In an earlier analysis of several hundred of the donors, around 300 Gb of sequence data and 120 million or so unique TCR beta sequences from some 170 million T cells were reported. Approximately 310 gigabases of sequencing data and tens of millions of unique TCR sequences made up an early release that covered approximately 650 HLA-typed donors. All discovery cohort repertoires had been generated on a single sequencing platform. On average, roughly 250,000 unique TCR beta nucleotide sequences were sequenced per donor among about 400 genotyped donors of the cohort, with 15% to 20% of those sequences being non-productive. The study aimed to test whether signatures of past pathogen exposure could be identified by cataloging public T cell receptors. To decide whether each TCR beta V gene segment behaved as functional or pseudogenic, an earlier analysis of 587 of the donors relied on high-throughput TCR beta sequencing. Donor age, sex, ethnicity and CMV serostatus were collected together with the repertoire data. A handful of DR-DQ haplotypes were handled as single units for association and clustering because linkage in the cohort was strong. Of the roughly 400 genotyped donors, approximately 80% fell in the genetic ancestry cluster associated with self-reported Caucasian donors. The study used immunosequencing to profile the T cell repertoires of around 600 subjects and linked those repertoires to cytomegalovirus serostatus. HLA typing included class I and class II loci at four-digit resolution. Rather than drawing on any new phenotypic data, the later analysis identified candidate immune exposures from TCR beta sequences and the way those sequences occurred across donors. To predict cytomegalovirus infection status, the study brought together high-throughput TCR immunosequencing, statistical association of individual TCRs with disease status, and machine learning. The number of donors typed differed by locus, with about 629-640 for A, B, C, DRB1 and DQB1, roughly 550 for DQA1, nearly 610 for DPA1, and over 400 for DPB1. Besides the first cohort of roughly 660 subjects, a separate validation cohort made up of over a hundred different subjects was used. A later analysis re-analyzed previously published TCR beta repertoires from 660 or so donors and added high-resolution HLA genotyping to study TCR occurrence patterns. A later genetic analysis took genome-wide SNP genotypes for about three fifths of the 666 donors and used that subset as a discovery cohort.

Study-wide conclusions, independent of this receptor: According to a later analysis, TCR association rates differed among HLA loci, with DRB1 alleles showing the most associated TCRs and HLA-C alleles showing the fewest. The authors suggested that the approach could potentially be extended to other disease states and immunological phenotypes. A later analysis found that HLA-associated TCR beta chains were more clonally expanded and had lower generation probabilities than equally common non-associated chains. A later analysis associated some 17,000 TCR beta sequences with specific HLA alleles at a false discovery rate of 0.05. When HLA alleles, especially DR and DQ, strongly co-occurred, TCR associations were difficult to assign to individual alleles. A few of the identified cytomegalovirus-associated TCR beta chains were confirmed in vitro to be specific for cytomegalovirus antigens. An earlier analysis of approximately 530 of the donors showed that most TCR beta V segments appeared in productive rearrangements either about 90% or about 30% of the time, which broadly matched IMGT annotations. Immune exposure information for the cohort was limited to CMV serostatus. In a later genetic analysis, a missense DCLRE1C variant was associated with V-gene and J-gene trimming of TCR beta chains, and the association was replicated in an independent cohort. In a later analysis, several top co-occurrence clusters were reported to appear linked to parvovirus B19, influenza, CMV and Epstein-Barr virus. In a later genetic analysis, fewer N-insertions in productive TCRs were reported among donors in an Asian-associated ancestry cluster than the roughly 700-donor mean. Because counts were too low, seventeen rarely observed V segments, including chromosome 9 orphons, were excluded from the earlier analysis of around 590 of the donors. A further reported finding was that TCR beta sequences accurately predicted the HLA-A and HLA-B alleles for most subjects in the first cohort. In a later analysis, most CMV-associated TCR beta chains were found to appear HLA-restricted, with HLA associations seemingly driven largely by CMV exposure. Some IMGT-functional V segments, including TRBV6-2 and TRBV6-3, could not be distinguished by the 87-base-pair reads and were therefore excluded. Roughly uniform sequencing depth across donors was assumed in presence/absence analyses, although this assumption may not hold. A cluster of highly shared sequence variants was judged likely to represent a technical artifact of the sequencing pipeline. Because HLA typing was unavailable for some donors at each locus, only the typed subset was used in association tests. While some public TCRs were present in many individuals, most TCR sequences turned up only very rarely across donors. A total of about 150 TCR beta chains were listed by the study as associated with cytomegalovirus. In this cohort, only TCR beta chains were sequenced, and detectable features were limited by the absence of alpha or paired-chain data. In both the original and validation cohorts, the classifier was reported to diagnose cytomegalovirus status with high specificity and sensitivity. Linkage disequilibrium might explain the correlated functional status among segregating V segments, but an unknown experimental factor could not be excluded.

The cohort was made up of about 610 healthy bone marrow donors. At the time of sampling, all cohort members were nominally healthy, though unrecorded immune exposures were likely present. The donor tested CMV seronegative, placing the donor among the 352 seronegative members of the cohort. A peripheral blood sample was collected from each donor, and TCR beta sequencing was performed on peripheral blood mononuclear cells. The Qiagen DNeasy Blood Extraction Kit was used to extract genomic DNA from the blood cell samples. This sequence originates from a woman aged 18-29 years in good health and CMV-seronegative. Recombination joined TRBV30 with TRBJ1-4, with 7 central nucleotides matching TRBD1. The specimen was PBMCs. The sequenced DNA: TGTGCCTGGAGTGTACGGGGCCAGGGGGATGAAAAACTGTTTTTT. It is translated as CAWSVRGQGDEKLFF.